This T cell receptor (beta chain) was sequenced in a study of T cell responses to AZD1222 COVID-19 vaccine. Overall study: Second-dose groups at about 4 or about 12 weeks were pooled.

This CDR3 has 15 amino acids. Libraries were prepared by immunoSEQ multiplex PCR; TCRdb keeps only in-frame clonotypes and omits some of them. The table has about 120,000 clones, around 86% seen once. V and J are TRBV12-1 and TRBJ2-1; TRBD2 is the table's D call and was not checked against the DNA. TRBV12-1 is assigned pseudogene status. This TCR came from an adult in good health. Here the sequenced sample was peripheral blood, taken on day 0 of AZD1222 vaccination. In nucleotides, the CDR3 is TGTGCCAGCAGCTCGACGAGCGGGCTTAGGAATGAGCAGTTCTTC. It codes for CASSSTSGLRNEQFF.